Listed below are T cell receptor beta chains from one sample, sequenced in a study of shared clonotypes between healthy human individuals. Profiled with immunoSEQ multiplex PCR; TCRdb holds only in-frame clones, not every one. The sample lists 2 million to 2.5 million clones, approximately 90% occurring once. The sample consisted of naive CD4+ T cells from PBMCs. These receptors all stem from a man between 18 and 29 years old in good health. Some clones in this sample may be carry-over from other donors' samples. Each CDR3 is given with its conserved first and last residue. The D gene is left open where the match is weak. Clone size is stated in some rows and not others, as once, few, many or a class when expanded.

J gene: TRBJ2-5
D gene: -
V gene: TRBV5-1
clone size: -
CDR3 protein: CASSPPGTASLKTQYF
CDR3 DNA: TGCGCCAGCAGTCCACCCGGGACTGCGAGCCTGAAGACCCAGTACTTC

J gene: TRBJ2-3
D gene: -
V gene: TRBV5-1
clone size: once
CDR3 protein: CASSLFQGFADTQYF
CDR3 DNA: TGCGCCAGCAGCTTGTTCCAGGGGTTCGCAGATACGCAGTATTTT

J gene: TRBJ2-7
D gene: TRBD2
V gene: TRBV12-5
clone size: few
CDR3 protein: CASGWASGVQYF
CDR3 DNA: TGTGCTAGTGGTTGGGCTAGCGGAGTGCAGTACTTC

J gene: TRBJ1-4
D gene: -
V gene: TRBV11-1
clone size: -
CDR3 protein: CASSLPGQPNEKLFF
CDR3 DNA: TGTGCCAGCAGCTTACCCGGACAGCCTAATGAAAAACTGTTTTTT

J gene: TRBJ2-2
D gene: -
V gene: TRBV19
clone size: -
CDR3 protein: CASRRTGTNTGELFF
CDR3 DNA: TGTGCCAGTCGGAGGACGGGGACGAACACCGGGGAGCTGTTTTTT

J gene: TRBJ2-7
D gene: -
V gene: TRBV7-2
clone size: -
CDR3 protein: CASGGLFEQYF
CDR3 DNA: TGTGCCAGCGGTGGGCTATTCGAGCAGTACTTC

J gene: TRBJ2-4
D gene: TRBD1
V gene: TRBV19
clone size: -
CDR3 protein: CASSSWTGSTKNIQYF
CDR3 DNA: TGTGCCAGTAGTTCCTGGACAGGGTCAACCAAAAACATTCAGTACTTC

J gene: TRBJ2-3
D gene: TRBD2
V gene: TRBV27
clone size: -
CDR3 protein: CASCAGVGTDTQYF
CDR3 DNA: TGTGCCAGCTGCGCGGGAGTCGGGACAGATACGCAGTATTTT

J gene: TRBJ2-7
D gene: TRBD2
V gene: TRBV7-3
clone size: -
CDR3 protein: CASSLKSGTYEQYF
CDR3 DNA: TGTGCCAGCAGCTTAAAGAGCGGGACCTACGAGCAGTACTTC

J gene: TRBJ2-2
D gene: -
V gene: TRBV7-3
clone size: -
CDR3 protein: CASSPPGLGELFF
CDR3 DNA: TGTGCCAGCAGCCCCCCAGGGCTCGGGGAGCTGTTTTTT

J gene: TRBJ2-7
D gene: -
V gene: TRBV7-3
clone size: few
CDR3 protein: CALRKTYYEQYF
CDR3 DNA: TGTGCCCTAAGGAAAACTTACTACGAGCAGTACTTC

J gene: TRBJ1-6
D gene: TRBD1
V gene: TRBV7-2
clone size: -
CDR3 protein: CASSLTSGQGPSF
CDR3 DNA: TGTGCCAGCAGCTTAACCTCCGGACAGGGGCCGTCCTTT

J gene: TRBJ1-5
D gene: -
V gene: TRBV5-5
clone size: -
CDR3 protein: CASSVQGKSNQPQHF
CDR3 DNA: TGTGCCAGCAGCGTACAGGGAAAGAGCAATCAGCCCCAGCATTTT

J gene: TRBJ1-2
D gene: -
V gene: TRBV7-2
clone size: -
CDR3 protein: CASSLEGWGGYTF
CDR3 DNA: TGTGCCAGCAGCTTAGAAGGGTGGGGCGGCTACACCTTC

J gene: TRBJ2-3
D gene: -
V gene: TRBV7-9
clone size: -
CDR3 protein: CASSPLNTQYF
CDR3 DNA: TGTGCCAGCAGCCCGTTAAATACGCAGTATTTT

J gene: TRBJ1-2
D gene: TRBD1
V gene: TRBV6-1
clone size: -
CDR3 protein: CASRSTGAYGYTF
CDR3 DNA: TGTGCCAGCAGGTCGACAGGGGCGTATGGCTACACCTTC

J gene: TRBJ2-3
D gene: TRBD2
V gene: TRBV11-2
clone size: -
CDR3 protein: CASSLLAVSTDTQYF
CDR3 DNA: TGTGCCAGCAGCTTACTAGCGGTAAGCACAGATACGCAGTATTTT

J gene: TRBJ2-1
D gene: -
V gene: TRBV28
clone size: -
CDR3 protein: CASSLDSGPAAEQFF
CDR3 DNA: TGTGCCAGCAGTTTAGACTCCGGGCCCGCGGCTGAGCAGTTCTTC

J gene: TRBJ1-1
D gene: -
V gene: TRBV6-1
clone size: -
CDR3 protein: CASTFPTEAFF
CDR3 DNA: TGTGCCAGCACCTTCCCCACTGAAGCTTTCTTT

J gene: TRBJ2-5
D gene: -
V gene: TRBV5-1
clone size: -
CDR3 protein: CASSLAVGGGTQYF
CDR3 DNA: TGCGCCAGCAGCTTGGCCGTGGGAGGGGGGACCCAGTACTTC

J gene: TRBJ1-5
D gene: -
V gene: TRBV10-2
clone size: -
CDR3 protein: CASSEVQVNQPQHF
CDR3 DNA: TGCGCCAGCAGTGAAGTCCAGGTCAATCAGCCCCAGCATTTT

J gene: TRBJ1-4
D gene: -
V gene: TRBV18
clone size: few
CDR3 protein: CASSPGGEKLFF
CDR3 DNA: TGTGCCAGCTCACCAGGAGGAGAAAAACTGTTTTTT

J gene: TRBJ2-5
D gene: TRBD2
V gene: TRBV5-6
clone size: -
CDR3 protein: CASSLVGLAGETQYF
CDR3 DNA: TGTGCCAGCAGCTTGGTTGGACTAGCGGGAGAGACCCAGTACTTC

J gene: TRBJ2-7
D gene: TRBD2
V gene: TRBV6-5
clone size: -
CDR3 protein: CASSAETSGSYEQYF
CDR3 DNA: TGTGCCAGCAGTGCCGAGACTAGCGGGAGTTACGAGCAGTACTTC

J gene: TRBJ1-2
D gene: TRBD1
V gene: TRBV18
clone size: -
CDR3 protein: CASSPTRDRAANYGYTF
CDR3 DNA: TGTGCCAGCTCACCGACCCGGGACAGGGCTGCTAACTATGGCTACACCTTC

J gene: TRBJ2-7
D gene: TRBD2
V gene: TRBV5-1
clone size: -
CDR3 protein: CASSRGTSGLEEQYF
CDR3 DNA: TGCGCCAGCAGCCGAGGGACTAGCGGATTAGAGGAGCAGTACTTC

J gene: TRBJ2-7
D gene: -
V gene: TRBV7-2
clone size: -
CDR3 protein: CASSLSRQAYEQYF
CDR3 DNA: TGTGCCAGCAGCTTATCCCGACAGGCCTACGAGCAGTACTTC

J gene: TRBJ1-2
D gene: TRBD1
V gene: TRBV6-5
clone size: -
CDR3 protein: CASSQAGTGDYGYTF
CDR3 DNA: TGTGCCAGCAGCCAGGCCGGGACAGGGGACTATGGCTACACCTTC

J gene: TRBJ2-7
D gene: TRBD1
V gene: TRBV18
clone size: once
CDR3 protein: CASSPQVDRGYEQYF
CDR3 DNA: TGTGCCAGCTCACCCCAAGTGGACAGGGGCTACGAGCAGTACTTC

J gene: TRBJ1-1
D gene: TRBD1
V gene: TRBV6-1
clone size: -
CDR3 protein: CASSARQGMNTEAFF
CDR3 DNA: TGTGCCAGCAGTGCTCGACAGGGGATGAACACTGAAGCTTTCTTT

J gene: TRBJ2-3
D gene: -
V gene: TRBV5-5
clone size: -
CDR3 protein: CASSLPPTATDTQYF
CDR3 DNA: TGTGCCAGCAGCTTACCCCCTACAGCTACAGATACGCAGTATTTT

J gene: TRBJ1-6
D gene: -
V gene: TRBV4-3
clone size: -
CDR3 protein: CASSQGRAGVSPLHF
CDR3 DNA: TGCGCCAGCAGCCAAGGCAGGGCAGGGGTTTCACCCCTCCACTTT

J gene: TRBJ2-7
D gene: TRBD1
V gene: TRBV27
clone size: -
CDR3 protein: CASSLVGQAPYEQYF
CDR3 DNA: TGTGCCAGCAGTTTAGTAGGACAGGCGCCCTACGAGCAGTACTTC

J gene: TRBJ1-1
D gene: -
V gene: TRBV19
clone size: few
CDR3 protein: CASREAAGAIQAFF
CDR3 DNA: TGTGCCAGTAGGGAGGCTGCTGGGGCCATTCAAGCTTTCTTT

J gene: TRBJ2-7
D gene: TRBD2
V gene: TRBV5-4
clone size: -
CDR3 protein: CASSLRREGSYEQYF
CDR3 DNA: TGTGCCAGCAGCTTGCGGCGGGAGGGATCCTACGAGCAGTACTTC

J gene: TRBJ2-2
D gene: TRBD2
V gene: TRBV11-3
clone size: -
CDR3 protein: CASSLNGRAVTGELFF
CDR3 DNA: TGTGCCAGCAGCTTAAACGGGAGGGCCGTAACCGGGGAGCTGTTTTTT

J gene: TRBJ2-7
D gene: TRBD2
V gene: TRBV7-9
clone size: -
CDR3 protein: CASSIAGTSGNGEQYF
CDR3 DNA: TGTGCCAGCAGCATTGCCGGGACTAGCGGGAATGGCGAGCAGTACTTC

J gene: TRBJ1-1
D gene: TRBD1
V gene: TRBV5-4
clone size: -
CDR3 protein: CASSLNRGQTEAFF
CDR3 DNA: TGTGCCAGCAGCTTGAACAGGGGCCAAACTGAAGCTTTCTTT

J gene: TRBJ1-1
D gene: -
V gene: TRBV28
clone size: -
CDR3 protein: CASSPTGTRITEAFF
CDR3 DNA: TGTGCCAGCAGTCCAACCGGGACTCGGATCACTGAAGCTTTCTTT

J gene: TRBJ1-5
D gene: -
V gene: TRBV27
clone size: -
CDR3 protein: CASSLGRASQPQHF
CDR3 DNA: TGTGCCAGCAGTTTAGGGAGAGCCTCTCAGCCCCAGCATTTT

J gene: TRBJ2-2
D gene: -
V gene: TRBV19
clone size: once
CDR3 protein: CASSTEPGSPLNTGELFF
CDR3 DNA: TGTGCCAGTAGTACTGAACCAGGGTCACCTTTGAACACCGGGGAGCTGTTTTTT

J gene: TRBJ2-5
D gene: -
V gene: TRBV21-1
clone size: -
CDR3 protein: CASSKRSGSGPSPETQYF
CDR3 DNA: TGTGCCAGCAGCAAAAGGTCCGGGTCCGGACCTTCCCCAGAGACCCAGTACTTC

J gene: TRBJ1-3
D gene: -
V gene: TRBV12-5
clone size: -
CDR3 protein: CASGHSSSGNTIYF
CDR3 DNA: TGTGCTAGTGGTCATTCGAGCTCTGGAAACACCATATATTTT

J gene: TRBJ2-1
D gene: -
V gene: TRBV7-3
clone size: -
CDR3 protein: CASSLKPHNPQFSVYNEQFF
CDR3 DNA: TGTGCCAGCAGCTTAAAACCCCATAACCCTCAGTTTTCCGTTTACAATGAGCAGTTCTTC

J gene: TRBJ1-4
D gene: -
V gene: TRBV28
clone size: -
CDR3 protein: CASRGSGLTNEKLFF
CDR3 DNA: TGTGCCAGCAGGGGATCAGGACTAACTAATGAAAAACTGTTTTTT

J gene: TRBJ1-1
D gene: -
V gene: TRBV30
clone size: -
CDR3 protein: CAWSILFMSLREGPMNTEAFF
CDR3 DNA: TGTGCCTGGAGTATTTTATTTATGAGTCTTCGGGAGGGACCCATGAACACTGAAGCTTTCTTT

J gene: TRBJ2-7
D gene: -
V gene: TRBV6-5
clone size: -
CDR3 protein: CASSYSGSLNEQYF
CDR3 DNA: TGTGCCAGCAGTTACTCCGGCAGCCTTAACGAGCAGTACTTC

J gene: TRBJ2-5
D gene: -
V gene: TRBV2
clone size: -
CDR3 protein: CASSQETAAQETQYF
CDR3 DNA: TGTGCCAGCTCTCAGGAGACTGCTGCTCAAGAGACCCAGTACTTC

J gene: TRBJ2-3
D gene: TRBD1
V gene: TRBV5-1
clone size: -
CDR3 protein: CASSLARGQGPQYF
CDR3 DNA: TGCGCCAGCAGCTTGGCCAGGGGACAGGGTCCGCAGTATTTT

J gene: TRBJ1-5
D gene: TRBD1
V gene: TRBV7-9
clone size: -
CDR3 protein: CASSLDPRGQGFNQPQHF
CDR3 DNA: TGTGCCAGCAGCTTAGACCCCCGGGGACAGGGGTTCAATCAGCCCCAGCATTTT